The entry that follows covers one T cell receptor beta chain sequence. This clonotype was observed at least ten times. Which antigen it targets is not known. No much larger clone exists at a distance of one base, and base qualities are not known. In the germline V gene (reference sequence), CDR1 corresponds to DFQATT and CDR2 to SNEGSKA. The CDR3 contains 14 residues, cysteine and phenylalanine counted. The only DNA kept is the CDR3, 42 bases in frame from the first base. Cut back by 1 base and 7 bases, the V and J ends lie 13 bases apart. To synthesize cDNA, template-switch 5'RACE was performed with a primer carrying a 10-nucleotide random unique molecular identifier so that each TCR transcript was tagged. Each sequencing run produced over 170 million TCR-beta sequences covering 15-18 subjects. The RNeasy kit was used for extraction of total RNA. The KAPA Real-time Library Amplification kit was used to amplify TCR-beta VDJ regions with primers targeting the TCR constant region and the 5'RACE anchor. Sample indexes and Illumina adaptors were added in a first PCR, after which library yield was increased in a second PCR. After Ampure bead purification, the TCR product of roughly 650 bp was size-selected on a 2% E-gel SizeSelection system. Before pooling, library quality was assessed on a Bioanalyzer, concentration was determined with Qubit, and library quantification was performed with the Kapa Library Quantification kit. An Illumina HiSeq 2500 was used to sequence the libraries paired-end at 2 x 150 bp. To increase sequence diversity, roughly 24-31% phiX was spiked into each library pool. On the authors' methods: Quality-filtered reads were processed with the UMI-based MiGEC pipeline, and over 80% of raw TCR sequences were removed by the MiGEC pipeline during error correction. IMGT germline references were used for alignment of VDJ genes, and clonotypes were defined by a unique CDR3 amino acid sequence together with V-J genes. Clonal expansion, Shannon diversity and CDR3 relatedness were evaluated with VDJtools (CalcPairwiseDistances, ClusterSamples), while phylogenetic trees were built in CLCbio workbench. Clones with at least 8 unique UMIs were defined as expanded, with this threshold being based on coefficient-of-variation modelling across technical triplicates. The public reads were reprocessed in TCRdb via fastp at Q25 and MiXCR, keeping in-frame beta chains. Each CDR3 protein appears once, grouped with its most common genes and DNA. V and J calls and clone size were set by TCRdb, not the authors. The sample table contains more than 45,000 distinct CDR3 sequences; only one count was recorded for 2% to 2.5% of them. In total, the top ten clones hold around 3% of the sample.

This sample is part of a study of neurological immune-mediated disorders (dated 2019 in TCRdb). Some background on the complete study: Of the 35 or so multiple sclerosis patients, about 31 had relapsing-remitting MS and 3 had secondary progressive MS. Peripheral blood TCR-beta repertoires from patients with HTLV-I-associated myelopathy (HAM/TSP), patients with multiple sclerosis, and healthy controls were compared in the study using UMI-based sequencing. Alongside PBMC samples, the set of 106 TCR-beta libraries contained longitudinal samples, technical triplicates, and paired CD4+ and CD8+ T-cell subsets that had been sorted. Of the 70 or so subjects in the cohort, some 15 were HAM/TSP patients, 34 were multiple sclerosis patients, and roughly 20 were healthy controls. Study-wide conclusions, independent of this receptor: The MS cluster showed no association with clinical or MRI features, and the authors stated that larger cohorts are needed. TCR clonal expansion was highest in HAM/TSP patients and lowest in MS patients, with MS patients falling below even healthy controls. In phylogenetic analysis, the repertoires of 18 of 34 MS patients grouped into a cluster of related CDR3 sequences, which suggests a possible signature at the repertoire level. No identical CDR3 amino acid sequences were shared among expanded clones across subjects, suggesting private TCR-beta repertoires in all groups.

For unsorted PBMC libraries, 2 million PBMCs were used after storage in RNAlater at -80 degrees C until RNA extraction. Multiple sclerosis patients were enrolled in a US clinical protocol under which disease progression was evaluated by magnetic resonance imaging. Peripheral blood was subjected to Ficoll-Hypaque density gradient centrifugation to isolate PBMCs, which were then cryopreserved in liquid nitrogen. The V gene is TRBV20-1 and the J gene is TRBJ2-2; no D gene call is confident. The specimen was PBMCs. The sequence was collected from a man aged 45-65 years with multiple sclerosis. The DNA reads TGCAGTGCTAGAGCCCCATTATGGGGCGGGGAGCTGTTTTTT. It codes for CSARAPLWGGELFF.